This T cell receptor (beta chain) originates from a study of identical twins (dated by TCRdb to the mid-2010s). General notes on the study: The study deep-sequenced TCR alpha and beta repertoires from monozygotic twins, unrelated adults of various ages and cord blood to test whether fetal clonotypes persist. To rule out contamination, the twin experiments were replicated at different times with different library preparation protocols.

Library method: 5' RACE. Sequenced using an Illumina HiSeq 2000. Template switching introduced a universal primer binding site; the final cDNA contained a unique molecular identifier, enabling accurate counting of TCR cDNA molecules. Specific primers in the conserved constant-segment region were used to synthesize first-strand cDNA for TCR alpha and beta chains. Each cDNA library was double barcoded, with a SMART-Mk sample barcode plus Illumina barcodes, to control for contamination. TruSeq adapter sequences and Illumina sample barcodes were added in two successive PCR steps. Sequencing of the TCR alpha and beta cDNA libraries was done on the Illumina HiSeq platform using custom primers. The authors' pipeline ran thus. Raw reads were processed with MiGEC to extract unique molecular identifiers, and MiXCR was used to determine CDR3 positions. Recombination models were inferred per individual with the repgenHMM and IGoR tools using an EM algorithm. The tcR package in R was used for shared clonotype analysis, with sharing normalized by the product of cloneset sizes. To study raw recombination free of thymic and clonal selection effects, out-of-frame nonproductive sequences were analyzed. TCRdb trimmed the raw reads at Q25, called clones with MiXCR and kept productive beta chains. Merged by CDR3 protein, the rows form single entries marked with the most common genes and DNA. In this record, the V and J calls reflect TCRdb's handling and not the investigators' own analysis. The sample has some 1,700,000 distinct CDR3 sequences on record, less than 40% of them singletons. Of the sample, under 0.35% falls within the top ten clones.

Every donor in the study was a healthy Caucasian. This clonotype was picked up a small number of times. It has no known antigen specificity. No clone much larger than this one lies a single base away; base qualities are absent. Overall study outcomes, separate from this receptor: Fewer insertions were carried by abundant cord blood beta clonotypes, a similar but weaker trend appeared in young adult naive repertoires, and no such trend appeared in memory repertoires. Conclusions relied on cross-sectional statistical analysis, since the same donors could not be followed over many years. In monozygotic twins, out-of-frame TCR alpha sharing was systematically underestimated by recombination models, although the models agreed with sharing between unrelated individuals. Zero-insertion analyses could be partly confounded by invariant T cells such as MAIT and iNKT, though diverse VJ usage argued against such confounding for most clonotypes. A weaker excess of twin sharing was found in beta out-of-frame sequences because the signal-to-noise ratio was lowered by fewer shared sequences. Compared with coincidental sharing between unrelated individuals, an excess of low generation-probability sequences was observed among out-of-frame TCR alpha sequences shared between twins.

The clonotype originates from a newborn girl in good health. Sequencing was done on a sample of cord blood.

The nucleotide sequence is TGTGCCAGCAGTTTCGAGGGCGGAAGTTCACCCCTCCACTTT. The encoded protein is CASSFEGGSSPLHF. The V and J segments used are TRBV12-3 or TRBV12-4 and TRBJ1-6; no D gene can be assigned with confidence. Including the terminal cysteine and phenylalanine, the CDR3 comprises 14 residues. The retained sequence is limited to the CDR3, 42 bases, with the frame set at the first base. V is pared back by 3 bases and J by 9 bases, with 12 bases lying between the germline termini.